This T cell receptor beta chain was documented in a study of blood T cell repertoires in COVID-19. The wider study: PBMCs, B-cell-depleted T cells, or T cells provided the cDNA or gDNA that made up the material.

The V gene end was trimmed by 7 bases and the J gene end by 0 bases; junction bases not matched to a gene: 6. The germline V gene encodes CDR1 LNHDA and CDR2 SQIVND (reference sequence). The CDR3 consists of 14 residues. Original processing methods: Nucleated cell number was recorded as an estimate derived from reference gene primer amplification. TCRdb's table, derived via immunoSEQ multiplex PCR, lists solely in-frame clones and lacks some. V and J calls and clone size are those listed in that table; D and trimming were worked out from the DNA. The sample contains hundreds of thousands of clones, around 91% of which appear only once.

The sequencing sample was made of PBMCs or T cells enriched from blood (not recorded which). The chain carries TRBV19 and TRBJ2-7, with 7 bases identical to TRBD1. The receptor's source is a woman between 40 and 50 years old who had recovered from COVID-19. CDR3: CASKRDSLSYEQYF. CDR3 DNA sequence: TGTGCCAGTAAAAGGGACAGCCTCTCCTACGAGCAGTACTTC.